This T cell receptor (beta chain) was observed in a study of technical replicates of blood from several donors (dated by TCRdb to about 2017). Libraries were prepared through the immunoSEQ multiplex PCR assay. TCRdb stores this immuneACCESS table with in-frame sequences only. Part of the clones is absent; in the studies checked, under half of the shortfall reflects unresolved V genes, and no reason is known for the rest. The sample profile shows more than 75,000 clones; around 95% of them were found once. The ten biggest clones cover about 0.22% of the sample. Trimming at the junction amounts to 2 bases on V and 6 bases on J, and the germline ends lie 15 bases apart. The germline V gene yields KGHSH for CDR1 and LQKENI for CDR2. The CDR3 measures 15 amino acids from cysteine to phenylalanine. Just the 45-base CDR3 DNA is kept, in frame starting at base 1. About this clone itself: The antigen this receptor binds is unknown. Per-base qualities were not stored, and no clone one base away is much larger.

This chain is built from TRBV18 and TRBJ2-3; the best D guess is TRBD2, with 6 bases matching. The source is a human donor in good health. Specimen: T cells isolated from PBMCs. The DNA reads as follows: TGTGCCAGCTCACCAACCGGGGGACCCTCGGATACGCAGTATTTT. This encodes CASSPTGGPSDTQYF. With the portions outside the CDR3 filled from the reference TRBV18 and TRBJ2-3 genes, the complete variable region becomes NAGVMQNPRHLVRRRGQEARLRCSPMKGHSHVYWYRQLPEEGLKFMVYLQKENIIDESGMPKERFSAEFPKEGPSILRIQQVVRGDSAAYFCASSPTGGPSDTQYFGPGTRLTVL.